The clone carrying this TCR beta chain was found once. This sample was taken from a study of Ad26.COV2.S vaccination and SARS-CoV-2 variants. The sample's treatment: some 19 received Ad26.COV2.S at low or high dose, single or two shots; a few received placebo; per-sample allocation not given. Sampling occurred on day 63 after the first vaccine or placebo injection. The repertoire was sequenced with immunoSEQ multiplex PCR; TCRdb's copy has only in-frame clones and lacks some. The sample shows about 680,000 clones, 80% to 90% of them seen only once. Trimming took off 3 bases at V and 0 bases at J, with 6 bases between the two ends. CDR1 is SGHTA, CDR2 FQGNSA, per germline. The CDR3 runs 13 residues.

The sample in question was peripheral blood, obtained in a trial of Ad26.COV2.S vaccine versus placebo. This chain uses TRBV7-2 with TRBJ2-7; perhaps TRBD2 as D (6 bases). The clonotype was recovered from a person between 18 and 60 years old who received the Ad26.COV2.S COVID-19 vaccine or a placebo. The CDR3 DNA sequence: TGTGCCAGCAGCTTCGGGAGCTCCTACGAGCAGTACTTC. It codes for CASSFGSSYEQYF.